The 17 T cell receptor beta chains listed next were all sequenced from one sample in a study of T cell repertoires in cytomegalovirus infection. TCRdb re-analysed the reads in MiXCR, keeping a single row per CDR3 protein. The repertoire has 450,000 to 650,000 distinct CDR3 sequences, about 40% of them found once; the top ten carry around 48%. Their specific antigens are unknown. The sample here was cultured PBMCs, taken from culture after CMV antigen stimulation. Every receptor here comes from a human donor in good health (CMV status not recorded). Some clones in this sample may be carry-over from other donors' samples.

This clonotype was seen only a few times. The chain employs TRBV7-2 and TRBJ2-1, with 7 bases aligning to TRBD2. CDR1 SGHTA and CDR2 FQGNSA come from the germline V gene. With 0 bases clipped from V and 7 bases from J, the junction kept 6 bases outside the gene matches. The CDR3 is 15 residues long. The CDR3 region is CASSLAPGRGNEQFF. The DNA of the CDR3 is TGTGCCAGCAGCTTAGCTCCAGGGCGGGGGAATGAGCAGTTCTTC.

The V gene is TRBV7-9, the J gene TRBJ2-2; D not resolved. V was shortened by 7 bases and J by 6 bases, with 9 bases between the two germline ends. Germline CDR1 SEHNR, CDR2 FQNEAQ (reference sequence). This CDR3 comprises 12 residues. As DNA, the CDR3 is TGTGCCAGCACCCAAGGCGCCGGGGAGCTGTTTTTT. Its translation is CASTQGAGELFF.

The chain links TRBV2 to TRBJ2-1; D may be TRBD1 (8 bases). The CDR3 sequence is 15 residues long. Germline V CDR1 and CDR2: SNHLY, FYNNEI. Trimming took 6 bases from V and 9 from J, leaving 21 bases between them. CDR3 sequence (DNA): TGTGCCAGCAGGCGACAGGGGAGTAAGCGGGGTGAGCAGTTCTTC. As protein: CASRRQGSKRGEQFF.

This clonotype appeared a few times. The chain is built from TRBV7-6 and TRBJ2-3; no clear D. The CDR3 spans 13 residues. Germline V gene data show CDR1 as SGHVS and CDR2 as FNYEAQ. The ends were cut back, 6 bases at V and 5 bases at J, with 12 bases in the middle. As DNA, the CDR3 is TGTGCCAGCAGTCCTCAACCCGGAGATACGCAGTATTTT. It is translated as CASSPQPGDTQYF.

The CDR3 loop reads CASSLTSGQSPGNEQFF. The CDR3, as DNA: TGTGCCAGCAGTTTGACCTCTGGGCAGAGTCCCGGGAATGAGCAGTTCTTC. The rearrangement joins TRBV12-3 or TRBV12-4 to TRBJ2-1; D is undetermined. The V end lost 3 bases, the J end lost 7 bases, and 22 bases lay between the germline ends. This CDR3 comprises 17 residues.

V usage is TRBV12-5 and J usage is TRBJ1-1, with a possible D match to TRBD1 (5 bases). The CDR3 extends over 14 amino acids. The germline V gene encodes CDR1 LGHNT and CDR2 FRNRAP. Between the trimmed V and J ends, which lost 1 base and 3 bases, there was a span of 9 bases. The CDR3 DNA sequence: TGTGCTAGTGGTTTGGGGGGCTCATACACTGAAGCTTTCTTT. This codes for CASGLGGSYTEAFF.

This sequence joins TRBV7-9 and TRBJ1-6; unclear D gene. V was shortened by 1 base and J by 6 bases, with 13 bases between the two germline ends. Germline V gene data show CDR1 as SEHNR and CDR2 as FQNEAQ (reference sequence). CDR3 length: 16 amino acids. CDR3 sequence reads: CASSLVAGPLNSPLHF. For the CDR3, the DNA is TGTGCCAGCAGCTTAGTGGCAGGCCCTCTTAATTCACCCCTCCACTTT.

The chain links TRBV7-8 to TRBJ1-1; possible D gene TRBD1, 5 bases. The CDR3 consists of 14 residues. The V and J ends lost 10 bases and 0 bases respectively, with 15 bases between them. Per germline, CDR1 SGHVS and CDR2 FQNEAQ. The CDR3 reads CATVRGGVNTEAFF. The CDR3, as DNA: TGTGCCACCGTCCGGGGGGGGGTGAACACTGAAGCTTTCTTT.

The chain combines TRBV5-6 with TRBJ2-4, with 8 bases aligning to TRBD1. The CDR3 consists of 16 residues. J was trimmed by 3 bases and V by 4 bases; bases with no gene match: 9. Per germline, CDR1 SGHDT and CDR2 YYEEEE. The DNA of the CDR3 is TGTGCCAGCAGCCCGCTAGGACAGGGTGACAAAAACATTCAGTACTTC. Protein: CASSPLGQGDKNIQYF. Full variable domain (outside the CDR3, taken from reference TRBV5-6 and TRBJ2-4): DAGVTQSPTHLIKTRGQQVTLRCSPKSGHDTVSWYQQALGQGPQFIFQYYEEEERQRGNFPDRFSGHQFPNYSSELNVNALLLGDSALYLCASSPLGQGDKNIQYFGAGTRLSVL.

The chain links TRBV5-5 to TRBJ1-1, with a weak D call TRBD1 (5 bases). This CDR3 is built from 12 residues. Germline V gene sequence: CDR1 SGHKS, CDR2 YYEKEE (reference sequence). Trimming pared 3 bases from V and 7 bases from J, leaving 10 bases between. Written as DNA, the CDR3 is TGTGCCAGCAGCTCGGGCCAGGGTGAAGCTTTCTTT. Protein sequence: CASSSGQGEAFF.

The CDR3 nucleotides are TGTGCCAGCAGCCACCCGGGACAGCCGAGAGACACTGAAGCTTTCTTT. Amino acid sequence: CASSHPGQPRDTEAFF. This chain joins TRBV7-2 and TRBJ1-1; 7 nucleotides line up with TRBD1. CDR1 and CDR2 from the germline V gene are SGHTA and FQGNSA. The CDR3 spans 16 residues. V was pared by 5 bases and J by 3 bases, with 12 bases of the junction left unmatched.

The table lists this clonotype with a few counts. The limits of the CDR3 on the DNA are not certain, so only TCRdb's listed CDR3 is given. This chain links TRBV7-2 with TRBJ1-6; TRBD1 reflects the table's D call only, with no check against the DNA. The CDR3 adds up to 14 amino acids, both ends counted. CDR1 and CDR2 from the germline V gene are SGHTA and FQGNSA. This chain's CDR3 is CASSLWAGGAGFHF.

The chain combines TRBV11-3 with TRBJ2-1; 7 bases line up with TRBD2. The CDR3 has 17 amino acids. CDR1 is SGHNT and CDR2 is YENEEA in the germline V gene. The V and J ends lost 0 bases and 5 bases, in that order; junction bases with no gene match: 10. DNA of the CDR3: TGTGCCAGCAGCTTAGAGCCTGCGGGGGAACAGGACAATGAGCAGTTCTTC. It is translated as CASSLEPAGEQDNEQFF.

The chain employs TRBV6-2 or TRBV6-3 and TRBJ2-6; TRBD2 matches 14 bases. The CDR3 totals 20 residues. Trimming removed 2 bases from V and 4 bases from J; junction bases left unmatched: 10. Germline V CDR1 and CDR2: MNHEY, SVGEGT. DNA of the CDR3: TGTGCCAGCAGTTACGGGACTAGCGGGAGCTTTGGCCCCGGGGCCAACGTCCTGACTTTC. Translating it yields CASSYGTSGSFGPGANVLTF.

This clonotype has only a few counts. The gene calls are TRBV19 and TRBJ2-1; 7 positions match TRBD1. The CDR3 runs 14 residues. V was clipped by 10 bases and J by 4 bases; unmatched bases: 10. Germline CDR1 is LNHDA and CDR2 is SQIVND (reference sequence). CDR3 loop: CATGTGDVYNEQFF. CDR3 coding DNA: TGTGCCACCGGCACAGGGGACGTATACAATGAGCAGTTCTTC.

This clonotype has a handful of counts. This chain connects TRBV4-1 to TRBJ2-6; 8 bases are a match to TRBD1. Germline V lookup: CDR1 MGHRA, CDR2 YSYEKL. This CDR3 comprises 19 residues. With 3 bases clipped from V and 0 bases from J, the junction kept 10 bases outside the gene matches. DNA of the CDR3: TGCGCCAGCAGCCAGGAGCAGACAGGGGCGATCTCTGGGGCCAACGTCCTGACTTTC. Its translation is CASSQEQTGAISGANVLTF.

This clonotype appeared a single time. The V gene is TRBV6-5, the J gene TRBJ2-4; 9 bases fit TRBD1. Germline V gene data show CDR1 as MNHEY and CDR2 as SVGAGI. The CDR3 has 17 amino acids. The V segment lost 5 bases and the J segment 3 bases; nucleotides outside the gene matches: 11. The CDR3, as DNA: TGTGCCAGCAGTCGAACCTCCCGGACAGGGGACAAAAACATTCAGTACTTC. Protein: CASSRTSRTGDKNIQYF.